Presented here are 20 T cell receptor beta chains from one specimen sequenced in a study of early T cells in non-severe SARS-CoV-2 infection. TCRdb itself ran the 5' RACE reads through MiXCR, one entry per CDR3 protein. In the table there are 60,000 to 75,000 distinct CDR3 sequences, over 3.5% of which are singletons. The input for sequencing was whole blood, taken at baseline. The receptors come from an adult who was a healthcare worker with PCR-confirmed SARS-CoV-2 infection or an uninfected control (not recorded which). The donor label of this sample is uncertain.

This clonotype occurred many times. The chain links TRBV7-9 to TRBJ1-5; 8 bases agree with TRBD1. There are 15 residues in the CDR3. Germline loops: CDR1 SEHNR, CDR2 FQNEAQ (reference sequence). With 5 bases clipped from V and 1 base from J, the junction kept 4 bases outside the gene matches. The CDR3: CASSGQGVSNQPQHF. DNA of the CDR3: TGTGCCAGCAGCGGACAGGGTGTAAGCAATCAGCCCCAGCATTTT.

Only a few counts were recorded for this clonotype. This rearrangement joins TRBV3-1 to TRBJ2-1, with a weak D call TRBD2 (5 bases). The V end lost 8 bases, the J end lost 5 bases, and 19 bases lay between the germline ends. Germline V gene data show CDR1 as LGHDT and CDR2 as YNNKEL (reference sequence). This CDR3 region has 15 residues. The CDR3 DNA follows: TGTGCCAGCCGCTTGGACTCTAATGTCCACAATGAGCAGTTCTTC. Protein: CASRLDSNVHNEQFF.

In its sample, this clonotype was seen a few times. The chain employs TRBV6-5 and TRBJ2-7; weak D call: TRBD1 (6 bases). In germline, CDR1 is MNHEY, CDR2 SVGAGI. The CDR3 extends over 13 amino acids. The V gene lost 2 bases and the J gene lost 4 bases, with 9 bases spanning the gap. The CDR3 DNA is TGTGCCAGCAGTTACCTGGGGGCGTACGAGCAGTACTTC. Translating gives CASSYLGAYEQYF.

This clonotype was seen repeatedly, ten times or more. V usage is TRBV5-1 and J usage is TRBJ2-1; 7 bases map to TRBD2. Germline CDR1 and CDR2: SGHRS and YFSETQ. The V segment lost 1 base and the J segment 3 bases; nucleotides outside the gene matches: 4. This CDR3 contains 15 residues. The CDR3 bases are TGCGCCAGCAGCTTGAGAGGCGGGGGCTACAATGAGCAGTTCTTC. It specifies CASSLRGGGYNEQFF.

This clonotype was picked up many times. DNA of the CDR3: TGCAGTGCTGACTTCGACAGGGGGGCTTCCTACGAGCAGTACTTC. Translating it yields CSADFDRGASYEQYF. The chain carries TRBV20-1 and TRBJ2-7; TRBD1 matches at 9 bases. Germline V gives CDR1 DFQATT, CDR2 SNEGSKA (reference sequence). V was pared by 5 bases and J by 1 base, with 9 bases of the junction left unmatched. The CDR3 has 15 residues.

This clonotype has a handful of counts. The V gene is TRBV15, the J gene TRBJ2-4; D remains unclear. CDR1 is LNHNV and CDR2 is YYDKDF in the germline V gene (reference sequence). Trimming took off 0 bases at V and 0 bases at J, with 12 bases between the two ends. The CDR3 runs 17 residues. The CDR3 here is CATSRDVQIKAKNIQYF. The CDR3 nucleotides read TGTGCCACCAGCAGAGATGTCCAGATAAAAGCCAAAAACATTCAGTACTTC.

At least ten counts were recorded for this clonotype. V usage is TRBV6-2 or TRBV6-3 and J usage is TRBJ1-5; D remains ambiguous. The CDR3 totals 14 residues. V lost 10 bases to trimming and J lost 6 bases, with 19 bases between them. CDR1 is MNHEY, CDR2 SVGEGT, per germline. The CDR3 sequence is CATIPRVAGQPQHF. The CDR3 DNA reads TGTGCCACCATACCCCGGGTAGCTGGTCAGCCCCAGCATTTT.

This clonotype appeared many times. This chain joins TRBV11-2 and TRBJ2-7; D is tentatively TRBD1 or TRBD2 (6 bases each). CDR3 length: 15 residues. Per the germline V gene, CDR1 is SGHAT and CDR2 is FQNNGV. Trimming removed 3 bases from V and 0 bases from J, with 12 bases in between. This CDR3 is CASSLYGGPSYEQYF. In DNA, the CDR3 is TGTGCCAGCAGCTTGTATGGGGGGCCCTCCTACGAGCAGTACTTC. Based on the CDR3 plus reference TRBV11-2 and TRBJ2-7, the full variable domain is EAGVAQSPRYKIIEKRQSVAFWCNPISGHATLYWYQQILGQGPKLLIQFQNNGVVDDSQLPKDRFSAERLKGVDSTLKIQPAKLEDSAVYLCASSLYGGPSYEQYFGPGTRLTVT.

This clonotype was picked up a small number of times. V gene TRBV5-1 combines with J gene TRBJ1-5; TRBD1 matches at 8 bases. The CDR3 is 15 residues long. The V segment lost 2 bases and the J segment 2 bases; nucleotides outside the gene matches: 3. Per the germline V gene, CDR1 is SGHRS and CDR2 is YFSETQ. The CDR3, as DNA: TGCGCCAGCAGCTTAGGGACAGGTCGCAATCAGCCCCAGCATTTT. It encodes CASSLGTGRNQPQHF.

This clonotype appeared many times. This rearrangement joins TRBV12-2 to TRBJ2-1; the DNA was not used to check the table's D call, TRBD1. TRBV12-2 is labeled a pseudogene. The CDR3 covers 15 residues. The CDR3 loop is CASRLGGQLSDEQFF. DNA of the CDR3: TGTGCAAGTCGCCTCGGGGGCCAGCTTTCAGATGAGCAGTTCTTC.

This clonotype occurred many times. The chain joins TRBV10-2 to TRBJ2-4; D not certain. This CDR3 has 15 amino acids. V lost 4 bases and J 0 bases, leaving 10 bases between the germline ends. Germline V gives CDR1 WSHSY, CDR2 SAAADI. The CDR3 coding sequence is TGCGCCAGCAGTGTGATGGAGTCAGCCAAAAACATTCAGTACTTC. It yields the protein CASSVMESAKNIQYF.

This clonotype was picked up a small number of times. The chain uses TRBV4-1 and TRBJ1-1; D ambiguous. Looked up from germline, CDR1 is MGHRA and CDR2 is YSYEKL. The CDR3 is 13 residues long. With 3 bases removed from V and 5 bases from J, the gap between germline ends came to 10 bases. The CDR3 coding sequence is TGCGCCAGCAGCCATATTTCCCAAACTGAAGCTTTCTTT. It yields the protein CASSHISQTEAFF.

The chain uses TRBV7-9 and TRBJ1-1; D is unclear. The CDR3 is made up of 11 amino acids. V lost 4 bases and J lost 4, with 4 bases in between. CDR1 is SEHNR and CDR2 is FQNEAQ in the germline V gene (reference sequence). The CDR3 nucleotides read TGTGCCAGCAGCTCCATCACTGAAGCTTTCTTT. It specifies CASSSITEAFF.

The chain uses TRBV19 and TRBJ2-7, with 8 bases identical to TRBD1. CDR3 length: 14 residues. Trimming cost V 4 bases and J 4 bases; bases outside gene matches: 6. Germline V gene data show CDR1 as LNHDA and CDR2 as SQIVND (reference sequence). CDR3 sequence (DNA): TGTGCCAGTAGTACGGGACAGGCAAGGTACGAGCAGTACTTC. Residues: CASSTGQARYEQYF.

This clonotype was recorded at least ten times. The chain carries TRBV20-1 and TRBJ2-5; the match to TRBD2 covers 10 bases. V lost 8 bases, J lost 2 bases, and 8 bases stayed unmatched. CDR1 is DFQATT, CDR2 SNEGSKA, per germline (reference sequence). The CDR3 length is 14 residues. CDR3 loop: CSTRGGLAQETQYF. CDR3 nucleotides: TGCAGTACGAGGGGGGGACTAGCGCAAGAGACCCAGTACTTC.

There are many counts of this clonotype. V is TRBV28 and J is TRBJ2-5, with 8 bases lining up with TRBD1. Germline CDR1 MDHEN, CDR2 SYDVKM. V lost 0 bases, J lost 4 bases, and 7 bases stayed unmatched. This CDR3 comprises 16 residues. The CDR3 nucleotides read TGTGCCAGCAGTTTATGGAGGACAGGGACAGGAGAGACCCAGTACTTC. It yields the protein CASSLWRTGTGETQYF.

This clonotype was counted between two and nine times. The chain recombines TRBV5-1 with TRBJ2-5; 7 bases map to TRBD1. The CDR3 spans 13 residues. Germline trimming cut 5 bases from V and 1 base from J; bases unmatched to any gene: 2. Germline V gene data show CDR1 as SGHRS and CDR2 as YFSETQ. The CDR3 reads CASRRDSQETQYF. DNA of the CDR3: TGCGCCAGCAGACGGGACAGCCAAGAGACCCAGTACTTC.

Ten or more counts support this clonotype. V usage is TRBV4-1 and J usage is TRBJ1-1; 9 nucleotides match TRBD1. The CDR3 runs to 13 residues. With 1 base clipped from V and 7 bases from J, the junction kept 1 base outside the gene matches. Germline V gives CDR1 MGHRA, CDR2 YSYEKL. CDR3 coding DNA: TGCGCCAGCAGCCAAGGACAGGGGGATGAAGCTTTCTTT. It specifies CASSQGQGDEAFF.

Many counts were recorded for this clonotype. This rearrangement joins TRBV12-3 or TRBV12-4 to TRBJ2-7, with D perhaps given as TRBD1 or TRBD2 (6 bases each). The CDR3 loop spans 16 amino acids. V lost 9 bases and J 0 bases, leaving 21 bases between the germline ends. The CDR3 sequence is CASGAGDWSFSYEQYF. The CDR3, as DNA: TGTGCCAGTGGGGCAGGGGACTGGTCATTCTCCTACGAGCAGTACTTC.

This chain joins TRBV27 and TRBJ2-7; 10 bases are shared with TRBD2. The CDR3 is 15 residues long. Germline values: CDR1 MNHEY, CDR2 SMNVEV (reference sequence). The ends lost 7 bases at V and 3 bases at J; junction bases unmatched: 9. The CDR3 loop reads CASTLSSGGIYEQYF. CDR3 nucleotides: TGTGCCAGCACCCTATCTAGCGGGGGAATCTACGAGCAGTACTTC.